The 5 T cell receptor beta chains presented below share a single source sample, sequenced in a study of sequential checkpoint blockade in melanoma. The treatment is: randomized to nivolumab then ipilimumab (arm A) or the reverse (arm B). Using immunoSEQ multiplex PCR, the repertoire was profiled, and TCRdb retains in-frame clones only, with some absent. The sample records about 4,200 clones, roughly 22% being singletons. Source: tumor tissue (inferred from file names), taken from a patient given nivolumab and ipilimumab in sequence. Receptors were obtained from a human donor with melanoma.

The rearrangement links TRBV5-1 to TRBJ2-6; D gene unclear. Trimming left V 4 bases short and J 4 bases short, with 9 bases between. Germline V lookup: CDR1 SGHRS, CDR2 YFSETQ. The CDR3 runs 14 residues. In DNA, the CDR3 is TGCGCCAGCAGCCAATCGGCGGGGGCCAACGTCCTGACTTTC. It translates to CASSQSAGANVLTF.

This clone appeared a few times. This chain joins TRBV6-8 and TRBJ2-7; tentative D call: TRBD1 (6 bases). V was trimmed by 10 bases and J by 2 bases, leaving 15 bases between them. Germline CDR1 is MNHGY and CDR2 is SAAAGT. This CDR3 spans 13 amino acids. CDR3 nucleotide sequence: TGTGCCATCAGGATACAGGGAACCTACGAGCAGTACTTC. Its protein is CAIRIQGTYEQYF.

This clone was seen ten or more times. V gene TRBV11-3 combines with J gene TRBJ1-2, with 8 bases lining up with TRBD1. Per the germline V gene, CDR1 is SGHNT and CDR2 is YENEEA. The CDR3 covers 16 residues. V was clipped by 3 bases and J by 7 bases; unmatched bases: 13. CDR3 loop: CASSLTGDLLTGGYTF. Written as DNA, the CDR3 is TGTGCCAGCAGCTTGACAGGGGACTTACTCACGGGTGGCTACACCTTC.

This clone is termed medium-sized. The V and J genes are TRBV11-3 and TRBJ2-3, with 8 nucleotides matching TRBD1. The CDR3 is 15 amino acids. Trimming removed 5 bases from V and 2 bases from J; junction bases left unmatched: 6. Germline lookup yields CDR1 SGHNT and CDR2 YENEEA. CDR3 sequence: CASSQGGQVTDTQYF. CDR3 bases: TGTGCCAGCAGCCAAGGGGGACAGGTCACAGATACGCAGTATTTT. The variable domain in full, completed from reference TRBV11-3 and TRBJ2-3, reads EAGVVQSPRYKIIEKKQPVAFWCNPISGHNTLYWYLQNLGQGPELLIRYENEEAVDDSQLPKDRFSAERLKGVDSTLKIQPAELGDSAVYLCASSQGGQVTDTQYFGPGTRLTVL.

This clone is medium-sized (0.01 to 0.1%) within its sample. V gene TRBV11-3 combines with J gene TRBJ2-3; TRBD1 might be the D (6 bases). The V gene lost 5 bases and the J gene lost 7 bases, with 19 bases spanning the gap. The germline V gene has CDR1 SGHNT and CDR2 YENEEA. This CDR3 comprises 15 residues. This CDR3 is CASSLGGEPLNTQYF. The DNA of the CDR3 is TGTGCCAGCAGCCTAGGGGGAGAACCCCTAAATACGCAGTATTTT.